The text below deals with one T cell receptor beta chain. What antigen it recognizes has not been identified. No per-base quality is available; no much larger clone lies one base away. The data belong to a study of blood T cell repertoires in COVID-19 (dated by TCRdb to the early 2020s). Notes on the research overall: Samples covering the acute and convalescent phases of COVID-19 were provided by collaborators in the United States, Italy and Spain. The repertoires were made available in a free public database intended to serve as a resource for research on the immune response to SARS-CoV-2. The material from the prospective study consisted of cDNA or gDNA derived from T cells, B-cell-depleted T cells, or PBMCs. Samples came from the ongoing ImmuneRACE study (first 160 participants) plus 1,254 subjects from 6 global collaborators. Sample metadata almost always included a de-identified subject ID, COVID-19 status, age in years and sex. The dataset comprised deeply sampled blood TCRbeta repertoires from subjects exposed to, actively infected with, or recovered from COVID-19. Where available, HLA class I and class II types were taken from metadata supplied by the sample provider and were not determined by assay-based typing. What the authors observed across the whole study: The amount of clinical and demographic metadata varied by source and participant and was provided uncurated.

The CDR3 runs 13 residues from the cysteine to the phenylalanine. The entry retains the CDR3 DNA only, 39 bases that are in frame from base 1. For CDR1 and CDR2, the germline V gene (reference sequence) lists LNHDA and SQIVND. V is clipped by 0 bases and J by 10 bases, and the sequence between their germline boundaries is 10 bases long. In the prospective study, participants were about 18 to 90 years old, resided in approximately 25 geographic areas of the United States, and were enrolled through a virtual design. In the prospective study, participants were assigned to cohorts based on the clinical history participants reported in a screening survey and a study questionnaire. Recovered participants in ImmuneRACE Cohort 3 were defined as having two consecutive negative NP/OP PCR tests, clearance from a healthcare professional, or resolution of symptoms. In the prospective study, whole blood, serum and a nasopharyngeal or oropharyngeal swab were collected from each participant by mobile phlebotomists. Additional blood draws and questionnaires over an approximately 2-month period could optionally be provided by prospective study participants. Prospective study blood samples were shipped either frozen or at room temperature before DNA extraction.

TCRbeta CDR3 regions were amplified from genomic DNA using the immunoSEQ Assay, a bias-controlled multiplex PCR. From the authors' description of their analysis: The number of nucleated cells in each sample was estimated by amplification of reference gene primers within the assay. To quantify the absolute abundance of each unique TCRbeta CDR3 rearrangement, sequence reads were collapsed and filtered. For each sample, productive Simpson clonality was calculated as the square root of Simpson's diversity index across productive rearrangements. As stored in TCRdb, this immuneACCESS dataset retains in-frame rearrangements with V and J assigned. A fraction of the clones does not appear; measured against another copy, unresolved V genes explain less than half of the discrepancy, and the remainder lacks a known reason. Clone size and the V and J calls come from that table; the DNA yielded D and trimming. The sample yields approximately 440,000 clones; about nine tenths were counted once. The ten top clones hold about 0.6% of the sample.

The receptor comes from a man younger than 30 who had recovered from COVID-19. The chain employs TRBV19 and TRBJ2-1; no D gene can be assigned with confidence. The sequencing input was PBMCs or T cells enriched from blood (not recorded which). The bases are TGTGCCAGTAGTATAGACGGGTTTGGGGAGCAGTTCTTC. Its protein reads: CASSIDGFGEQFF.